This TCR beta chain was documented in a study of blood T cell repertoires in COVID-19. Whole-study context: PBMCs, B-cell-depleted T cells, or T cells were the source of the cDNA or gDNA that made up the material.

Assay used: immunoSEQ multiplex PCR; TCRdb lists only in-frame clones, some missing. The sample includes tens of thousands of clones, approximately 92% of them seen just once. This clone has a single count. Germline lookup yields CDR1 MNHEY and CDR2 SVGAGI. CDR3 size: 14 residues. The V gene end was trimmed by 7 bases and the J gene end by 2 bases; junction bases not matched to a gene: 7. The sequence came from a human donor in a cohort sampled during active COVID-19. The V gene is TRBV6-5, the J gene TRBJ2-7, with 8 nucleotides matching TRBD1. The sequencing sample was made of peripheral blood. CDR3 nucleotide sequence: TGTGCCAGCAACCCAGGGGGCTTTCCCTACGAGCAGTACTTC. Translating it yields CASNPGGFPYEQYF.